The entry below gives a single T cell receptor beta chain sequence along with its context. Its antigen is unknown. This sample is drawn from a study of T cell responses to AZD1222 COVID-19 vaccine. Only in-frame clones appear in the TCRdb table, and some are missing; sequencing was by immunoSEQ multiplex PCR. The sample lists about 120,000 clones, 91% occurring once. Study observations and caveats: A rise in Spike-specific TCR breadth and depth followed two AZD1222 doses. Among spike-specific TCRs, nearly half reportedly target unmutated variant regions.

CDR1 SGHTA and CDR2 FQGTGA come from the germline V gene. V lost 5 bases and J lost 2, with 10 bases in between. The CDR3 runs to 14 residues. The origin of this receptor is an adult in good health. This chain links TRBV7-3 with TRBJ1-3; TRBD1 is a possible D gene (6 bases). Sequences were derived from peripheral blood, sampled on day 0 of AZD1222 vaccination. The chain's CDR3 is CASSRGGTGNTIYF. The CDR3 DNA sequence: TGTGCCAGCAGCAGAGGGGGGACTGGAAACACCATATATTTT.